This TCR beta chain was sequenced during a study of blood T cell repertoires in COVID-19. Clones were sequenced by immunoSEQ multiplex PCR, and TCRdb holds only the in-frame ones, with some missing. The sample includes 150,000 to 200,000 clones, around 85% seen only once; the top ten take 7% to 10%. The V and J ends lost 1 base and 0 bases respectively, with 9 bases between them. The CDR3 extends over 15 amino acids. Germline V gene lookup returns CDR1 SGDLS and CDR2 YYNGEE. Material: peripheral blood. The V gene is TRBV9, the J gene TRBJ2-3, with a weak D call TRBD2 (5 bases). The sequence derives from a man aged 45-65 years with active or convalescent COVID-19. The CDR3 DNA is TGTGCCAGCAGCGTACTAGCAGCTAGCACAGATACGCAGTATTTT. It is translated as CASSVLAASTDTQYF.